The 28 T cell receptor beta chains reported below all come from one sample, sequenced in a study of T-cell reconstitution after alpha-beta-depleted transplantation in children. Unique molecular identifiers were incorporated into the prepared TCRbeta library. In TCRdb, the PCR reads were re-called with MiXCR into one record per CDR3 protein. Altogether just over 200,000 distinct CDR3 sequences are present, 7% to 9% being singletons, with the ten largest covering 35% to 45%. Material: PBMCs, mostly from graft donor cells, obtained 360 days after TCRalphabeta/CD19-depleted stem cell transplant. The source is a male patient aged 2 to 10 who had a stem cell transplant for acute myeloid leukemia, so the T cells may come from the graft donor.

The chain carries TRBV5-1 and TRBJ2-5; maybe TRBD1 (6 bases). The CDR3 loop spans 14 amino acids. The germline gives CDR1 SGHRS, CDR2 YFSETQ. Trimming left V 4 bases short and J 2 bases short, with 12 bases between. DNA of the CDR3: TGCGCCAGCAGCCGGGGACATCTGCAAGAGACCCAGTACTTC. This gives the protein CASSRGHLQETQYF.

This clonotype was seen a handful of times. V is TRBV5-1 and J is TRBJ2-7, with 8 bases fitting TRBD2. V lost 7 bases, J lost 4 bases, and 10 bases stayed unmatched. This CDR3 is 14 amino acids long. The germline gives CDR1 SGHRS, CDR2 YFSETQ. DNA of the CDR3: TGCGCCAGCCACGGTTCTAGCGGGCCGTACGAGCAGTACTTC. Translated: CASHGSSGPYEQYF.

The chain couples TRBV7-8 to TRBJ2-5; 9 bases fit TRBD2. J gave up 4 bases and V 5 bases, and 2 bases lay outside the gene matches. This CDR3 is built from 13 residues. Germline V lookup: CDR1 SGHVS, CDR2 FQNEAQ. CDR3 protein: CASSRAGGETQYF. The CDR3 coding sequence is TGTGCCAGCAGCCGAGCGGGGGGAGAGACCCAGTACTTC.

This clonotype was seen repeatedly, ten times or more. The chain couples TRBV4-2 to TRBJ2-3; the D is unclear. The germline gives CDR1 LGHNA, CDR2 YNFKEQ. There are 15 residues in the CDR3. Trimming removed 0 bases at V and 8 bases at J, with 15 bases between. The CDR3 loop reads CASSQESARPPTQYF. The CDR3 bases are TGTGCCAGCAGCCAAGAAAGCGCGAGGCCCCCTACGCAGTATTTT.

The chain has TRBV4-1 and TRBJ1-5; 8 bases are a match to TRBD1. After removal of 1 base from V and 6 bases from J, the junction contained 5 bases not matched to a gene. CDR3 length: 15 amino acids. The germline V gene has CDR1 MGHRA and CDR2 YSYEKL. CDR3 sequence reads: CASSQGTGYFQPQHF. In DNA form, the CDR3 reads TGCGCCAGCAGCCAAGGGACAGGGTATTTTCAGCCCCAGCATTTT.

This clonotype was counted at least ten times. V usage is TRBV12-3 or TRBV12-4 and J usage is TRBJ1-1, with D possibly matching TRBD1 (6 bases). V lost 6 bases and J lost 3, with 11 bases in between. The CDR3 spans 13 residues. The CDR3 sequence is CASSLTGDTEAFF. The CDR3 bases are TGTGCCAGCAGCTTGACAGGTGACACTGAAGCTTTCTTT.

In this sample, this clonotype turned up many times. The rearrangement uses TRBV12-3 or TRBV12-4 and TRBJ1-3; D unresolved. V gave up 5 bases and J gave up 7 bases, with 15 bases separating them. CDR3 length: 14 residues. CDR3 DNA: TGTGCCAGCAGTCATACACCGGGGAAGAACACCATATATTTT. Translation gives CASSHTPGKNTIYF.

This clonotype was counted at least ten times. V gene TRBV15 combines with J gene TRBJ1-3, with D possibly matching TRBD1 (5 bases). V shed 1 base and J shed 0 bases, with 7 bases lying between them. There are 15 residues in the CDR3. Germline loops: CDR1 LNHNV, CDR2 YYDKDF (reference sequence). DNA of the CDR3: TGTGCCACCAGCAGAGGCGACAGCTCTGGAAACACCATATATTTT. Protein: CATSRGDSSGNTIYF.

This clonotype was seen ten or more times. The CDR3: CASSFHHGMNTEAFF. CDR3 nucleotide sequence: TGCGCCAGCAGCTTTCACCATGGCATGAACACTGAAGCTTTCTTT. The chain carries TRBV5-1 and TRBJ1-1; D not certain. Looked up from germline, CDR1 is SGHRS and CDR2 is YFSETQ. This CDR3 has 15 residues. Trimming pared 2 bases from V and 0 bases from J, leaving 11 bases between.

This clonotype was counted ten times or more. A read error may explain this, as a much larger clone is one base away. The chain recombines TRBV28 with TRBJ2-5; D may match TRBD1 or TRBD2 (5 bases each). Deletions cut 2 bases from V and 7 bases from J, with 5 bases between. The CDR3 spans 11 residues. Germline-derived CDR1 and CDR2 are MDHEN and SYDVKM. The DNA of the CDR3 is TGTGCCAGCAGTTTAGGGGGGACCCAGTACTTC. Its translation is CASSLGGTQYF.

In its sample, this clonotype was seen many times. The chain joins TRBV7-8 to TRBJ2-3, with D tentatively TRBD1 (6 bases). CDR1 is SGHVS and CDR2 is FQNEAQ in the germline V gene. The V end lost 4 bases, the J end lost 0 bases, and 8 bases lay between the germline ends. The CDR3 loop spans 14 amino acids. The CDR3 nucleotides are TGTGCCAGCAGCTCACAGGGCAGCACAGATACGCAGTATTTT. Translation: CASSSQGSTDTQYF.

The chain carries TRBV4-3 and TRBJ2-7, with TRBD2 as a possible D gene (6 bases). Germline V lookup: CDR1 LGHNA, CDR2 YSLEER. V lost 4 bases to trimming and J lost 2 bases, with 12 bases between them. This CDR3 comprises 14 residues. The CDR3 protein is CASSRGAGTYEQYF. DNA of the CDR3: TGCGCCAGCAGCCGCGGGGCCGGAACCTACGAGCAGTACTTC.

V and J are TRBV4-2 and TRBJ2-7, with a weak D call TRBD2 (5 bases). Germline-derived CDR1 and CDR2 are LGHNA and YNFKEQ. Trimming stripped 0 bases from V and 2 bases from J, with 8 bases between. The CDR3 loop spans 14 amino acids. The CDR3: CASSQEDLTYEQYF. The DNA of the CDR3 is TGTGCCAGCAGCCAAGAGGACTTAACCTACGAGCAGTACTTC.

This clonotype was seen a few times. This sequence joins TRBV4-2 and TRBJ2-6; unclear D gene. V shed 5 bases and J shed 0 bases, with 8 bases lying between them. Germline values: CDR1 LGHNA, CDR2 YNFKEQ. This CDR3 spans 15 amino acids. The CDR3 DNA reads TGTGCCAGCAGCGTACAGCCCTCTGGGGCCAACGTCCTGACTTTC. Translating gives CASSVQPSGANVLTF.

V is TRBV7-9 and J is TRBJ2-2; 9 bases are a match to TRBD2. CDR3 size: 16 residues. In germline, CDR1 is SEHNR, CDR2 FQNEAQ (reference sequence). With V trimmed by 6 bases and J by 9 bases, 14 bases remained unmatched. CDR3 nucleotides: TGTGCCAGCAGACCCTGGACTAGCGATTCGAGGAGGGAGCTGTTTTTT. Translating gives CASRPWTSDSRRELFF.

The chain is built from TRBV7-9 and TRBJ2-4; the D is unclear. This CDR3 is 15 amino acids long. V lost 5 bases and J lost 8, with 19 bases in between. Germline-derived CDR1 and CDR2 are SEHNR and FQNEAQ (reference sequence). The CDR3 bases are TGTGCCAGCAGCAGAGTTACCCGAGAATATGACATTCAGTACTTC. Translating gives CASSRVTREYDIQYF. The variable domain in full, with the rest retrieved from reference TRBV7-9 and TRBJ2-4, is DTGVSQNPRHKITKRGQNVTFRCDPISEHNRLYWYRQTLGQGPEFLTYFQNEAQLEKSRLLSDRFSAERPKGSFSTLEIQRTEQGDSAMYLCASSRVTREYDIQYFGAGTRLSVL.

This clonotype was observed a handful of times. The rearrangement links TRBV5-1 to TRBJ1-2; D unclear. Germline CDR1 is SGHRS and CDR2 is YFSETQ. V gave up 4 bases and J gave up 4 bases, with 14 bases separating them. The length of the CDR3 is 14 residues. CDR3 sequence: CASSPQSSRYGYTF. The DNA for the CDR3 is TGCGCCAGCAGCCCACAGAGTTCCCGCTATGGCTACACCTTC.

This clonotype was counted ten times or more. The chain joins TRBV7-2 to TRBJ2-2; D perhaps matches TRBD1 (6 bases). V was shortened by 2 bases and J by 5 bases, with 12 bases between the two germline ends. This CDR3 is 15 amino acids long. CDR1 and CDR2 (germline): SGHTA, FQGNSA. In nucleotides, the CDR3 is TGTGCCAGCAGCTTACTTCGACAGGTTACCGGGGAGCTGTTTTTT. Protein sequence: CASSLLRQVTGELFF.

This chain uses TRBV5-1 with TRBJ2-2; 9 nucleotides line up with TRBD2. Looked up from germline, CDR1 is SGHRS and CDR2 is YFSETQ. CDR3 length: 16 amino acids. Trimming cost V 4 bases and J 6 bases; bases outside gene matches: 10. The CDR3 sequence: CASSPRSGRNPGELFF. CDR3 DNA sequence: TGCGCCAGCAGCCCAAGGAGCGGGAGGAATCCCGGGGAGCTGTTTTTT.

The sample holds many counts of this clonotype. For the CDR3, the DNA is TGTGCCAGCAGCCCCCATAGAGGGGACAGGGAGCCCGGGGAGCTGTTTTTT. Encoded protein: CASSPHRGDREPGELFF. The chain couples TRBV9 to TRBJ2-2, with 9 nucleotides matching TRBD1. This CDR3 has 17 residues. Germline V gene data show CDR1 as SGDLS and CDR2 as YYNGEE. J lost 6 bases, V lost 4 bases, and 13 bases had no gene match.

This clonotype turned up a few times. V is TRBV12-3 or TRBV12-4 and J is TRBJ1-3; no firm D call. The CDR3 is 14 amino acids. The V and J ends lost 2 bases and 2 bases respectively, with 7 bases between them. In DNA, the CDR3 is TGTGCCAGCAGTTTATGGATTACTGGAAACACCATATATTTT. This gives the protein CASSLWITGNTIYF.

The V and J genes are TRBV29-1 and TRBJ2-7, with TRBD1 as a possible D gene (6 bases). V lost 6 bases, J lost 3 bases, and 15 bases lay in between. Germline-derived CDR1 and CDR2 are SQVTM and ANQGSEA. The CDR3 extends over 13 amino acids. CDR3 protein: CSVATGGGYEQYF. The CDR3 nucleotides are TGCAGCGTCGCGACAGGAGGTGGCTACGAGCAGTACTTC.

The CDR3 bases are TGTGCCAGCAGCTTAGGAAGCGGGGGCTTTTTTTACAATGAGCAGTTCTTC. This codes for CASSLGSGGFFYNEQFF. V and J are TRBV7-6 and TRBJ2-1; TRBD2 aligns across 8 bases. The CDR3 has 17 residues. J was trimmed by 4 bases and V by 1 base; bases with no gene match: 9. Germline lookup yields CDR1 SGHVS and CDR2 FNYEAQ.

J is TRBJ2-3 and V is TRBV20-1; weak D call: TRBD2 (6 bases). This CDR3 has 16 residues. Germline CDR1 is DFQATT and CDR2 is SNEGSKA (reference sequence). Trimming removed 3 bases at V and 4 bases at J, with 20 bases between. The CDR3 sequence: CSASFGFREDSDTQYF. CDR3 in DNA: TGCAGTGCTAGTTTTGGATTCAGGGAGGATTCAGATACGCAGTATTTT.

The rearrangement uses TRBV11-2 and TRBJ1-1; TRBD1 matches 7 bases. This CDR3 has 13 amino acids. V dropped 0 bases and J dropped 10; count of bases not matched to a gene: 5. Per germline, CDR1 SGHAT and CDR2 FQNNGV. The CDR3 DNA reads TGTGCCAGCAGCTTAGATTTGACAGGGCGAGCTTTCTTT. Its protein product is CASSLDLTGRAFF.

This clonotype was counted only a few times. This CDR3 is CASSPRFPGSISGANVLTF. The CDR3 DNA is TGCGCCAGCAGCCCGAGGTTTCCGGGTTCAATTTCTGGGGCCAACGTCCTGACTTTC. The chain couples TRBV4-3 to TRBJ2-6; no clear D. CDR3 length: 19 amino acids. Germline CDR1 and CDR2: LGHNA and YSLEER. V lost 4 bases and J lost 1, with 20 bases in between.

The rearrangement uses TRBV5-1 and TRBJ2-5; TRBD1 agrees at 12 bases. V gave up 1 base and J gave up 5 bases; unmatched junction bases: 9. Germline values: CDR1 SGHRS, CDR2 YFSETQ. CDR3 size: 17 residues. The CDR3 bases are TGCGCCAGCAGCTTGAACGGGGACAGGGGGCGCCGGGAGACCCAGTACTTC. Encoded protein: CASSLNGDRGRRETQYF.

The table lists this clonotype with many counts. The rearrangement uses TRBV10-2 and TRBJ2-3; no clear D gene. V lost 5 bases and J lost 2, with 5 bases in between. This CDR3 has 12 amino acids. Germline V gene lookup returns CDR1 WSHSY and CDR2 SAAADI. The CDR3 spells CASSRLTDTQYF. In DNA form, the CDR3 reads TGCGCCAGCAGTAGGCTCACAGATACGCAGTATTTT.